Detailed here is one T cell receptor (beta chain). Trimming took off 6 bases at V and 2 bases at J, with 10 bases between the two ends. The CDR3 totals 13 residues. Germline lookup yields CDR1 MNHNS and CDR2 SASEGT. The entry originates in a study of radiotherapy plus CTLA-4 blockade in lung cancer. Method: immunoSEQ multiplex PCR; TCRdb's copy keeps in-frame clones and lacks some. Seen here are tens of thousands of clones, 65% to 80% observed once, and the top ten hold 2% to 2.5%. The rearrangement links TRBV6-1 to TRBJ1-1; possibly TRBD1 for D (5 bases). The receptor's source is a human donor with non-small cell lung cancer whose response to radiotherapy plus ipilimumab could not be evaluated. Sequencing was performed on peripheral blood, taken from a patient treated with radiotherapy plus ipilimumab. The chain's CDR3 is CASSRQFNTEAFF. The CDR3 region has the DNA TGTGCCAGCAGCAGACAGTTTAACACTGAAGCTTTCTTT.